This T cell receptor (beta chain) was obtained from a study of blood T cell repertoires in COVID-19. Background on the study: Donors in the United States, Italy and Spain gave samples during acute or convalescent COVID-19.

From germline, CDR1 is LNHNV and CDR2 YYDKDF (reference sequence). V lost 0 bases and J lost 6, with 12 bases in between. This CDR3 spans 15 amino acids. Profiled with immunoSEQ multiplex PCR; TCRdb holds only in-frame clones, not every one. The sample contains 130,000 to 150,000 clones, around 84% of which appear only once. Participants reported their clinical history, and cohort assignment relied on those reports. Shortly before study entry, within 2 weeks, exposed participants had met a COVID-19 case. The chain couples TRBV15 to TRBJ1-3, with D possibly TRBD1 on 5 matching bases. This sequence originates from a woman between 45 and 60 years old who had been exposed to COVID-19. Material for sequencing was PBMCs or T cells enriched from blood (not recorded which). The CDR3, as DNA: TGTGCCACCAGCAGAGATCAAAGACAGTTAAACACCATATATTTT. This codes for CATSRDQRQLNTIYF.